A single sample is the source of the 5 T cell receptor beta chains below, sequenced in a study of shared clonotypes between healthy human individuals. Data came from immunoSEQ multiplex PCR; TCRdb stores just in-frame clones and leaves some out. The table has some 650,000 clones, around 97% seen once. Specimen: naive CD4+ T cells sorted from blood. The subset is: CD45RA+ positively selected. Receptors were obtained from a woman aged 25 to 45 in good health.

The genes are TRBV5-1 and TRBJ1-1; 8 bases agree with TRBD1. There are 15 residues in the CDR3. The germline CDR1 and CDR2 sequences are SGHRS and YFSETQ. The ends lost 5 bases at V and 1 base at J; junction bases unmatched: 7. In DNA form, the CDR3 reads TGCGCCAGCAGTTCGCAGGGGGCGAGGAACACTGAAGCTTTCTTT. Protein: CASSSQGARNTEAFF.

This chain uses TRBV4-1 with TRBJ2-5; TRBD1 aligns across 7 bases. The DNA matches TRBJ2-7 better at its end, which makes the J call doubtful. This CDR3 is built from 16 residues. The germline CDR1 and CDR2 sequences are MGHRA and YSYEKL. In DNA form, the CDR3 reads TGCGCCAGCAGCCAACCAACCAGGGGGACCCCGTACGAGCAGTACTTC. Protein product: CASSQPTRGTPYEQYF.

The J gene is TRBJ2-7, the V gene TRBV7-8; perhaps TRBD2 as D (6 bases). Trimming took 3 bases from V and 2 from J, leaving 11 bases between them. This CDR3 spans 14 amino acids. Germline CDR1 is SGHVS and CDR2 is FQNEAQ. The CDR3: CASSFRRETYEQYF. The CDR3 nucleotides read TGTGCCAGCAGCTTTCGGCGGGAAACCTACGAGCAGTACTTC. Complete variable domain (other parts from reference TRBV7-8 and TRBJ2-7): GAGVSQSPRYKVAKRGQDVALRCDPISGHVSLFWYQQALGQGPEFLTYFQNEAQLDKSGLPSDRFFAERPEGSVSTLKIQRTQQEDSAVYLCASSFRRETYEQYFGPGTRLTVT.

This chain uses TRBV11-2 with TRBJ2-1; no clear D. Germline lookup yields CDR1 SGHAT and CDR2 FQNNGV. The length of the CDR3 is 14 residues. Trimming pared 3 bases from V and 4 bases from J, leaving 10 bases between. The CDR3 is CASSFLGQYNEQFF. The CDR3 coding sequence is TGTGCCAGCAGCTTCCTGGGCCAATACAATGAGCAGTTCTTC.

J is TRBJ2-3 and V is TRBV7-9, with TRBD2 as a possible D gene (5 bases). Trimming took off 5 bases at V and 5 bases at J, with 17 bases between the two ends. CDR1 and CDR2 from the germline V gene are SEHNR and FQNEAQ (reference sequence). The CDR3 extends over 15 amino acids. In nucleotides, the CDR3 is TGTGCCAGCAGCCAACTAGTGAGCGGCCGAGATACGCAGTATTTT. This gives the protein CASSQLVSGRDTQYF. Full variable domain (remainder filled in from reference TRBV7-9 and TRBJ2-3): DTGVSQNPRHKITKRGQNVTFRCDPISEHNRLYWYRQTLGQGPEFLTYFQNEAQLEKSRLLSDRFSAERPKGSFSTLEIQRTEQGDSAMYLCASSQLVSGRDTQYFGPGTRLTVL.